Sequencing of this T cell receptor beta chain was carried out in a study of blood T cell repertoires in COVID-19. Study context: The United States, Italy and Spain provided the acute and convalescent COVID-19 samples.

This clone was seen more than once but under ten times. Sequenced by immunoSEQ multiplex PCR; TCRdb stores in-frame clones only, minus some. The sample has approximately 63,000 clones, roughly nine tenths seen once. CDR3 length equals 15 residues. The V end lost 4 bases, the J end lost 5 bases, and 17 bases lay between the germline ends. In germline, CDR1 is LNHNV, CDR2 YYDKDF (reference sequence). The origin of this receptor is a woman in her fifties or sixties with COVID-19, enrolled during active disease. Sequencing was performed on peripheral blood. V gene TRBV15 combines with J gene TRBJ1-2, with a possible D match to TRBD1 (6 bases). CDR3 in DNA: TGTGCCACCAGCACGGCAGGGGCAGTTTATTATGGCTACACCTTC. It specifies CATSTAGAVYYGYTF.